This TCR beta chain was obtained from a study of Ad26.COV2.S vaccination and SARS-CoV-2 variants (dated by TCRdb to 2020 to 2023). Study-wide context: Donors in the vaccine arm were drawn from COV1001, a multicentre, randomized, double-blind, placebo-controlled phase I-IIa trial testing Ad26.COV2.S in healthy adults. Ad26.COV2.S was given intramuscularly at 5x10^10 or 1x10^11 viral particles, as a single shot or as two shots 56 days apart. Throughout the experiments and outcome assessment, investigators stayed blinded to trial group allocation. Trial participants were randomized into five groups of five, in which low-dose or high-dose Ad26.COV2.S was given once or twice, or placebo was given on both occasions. TCRbeta repertoire sequencing served as the tool for gauging how specific and how broad the SARS-CoV-2-reactive T cell receptors were following Ad26.COV2.S vaccination. The TCR-sequenced set comprised approximately 32 samples: some 20 Ad26.COV2.S vaccine recipients, 5 placebo recipients and 8 SARS-CoV-2 convalescent individuals. Study-level results and caveats: Comparing responses between vaccine doses or regimens was not something the study was powered to do. After vaccination, substantial breadth of spike-specific CD8+ and CD4+ T cell responses was reported. Spike-specific TCR breadth was higher in Ad26.COV2.S recipients than in placebo recipients (P = 0.0014). Vaccine and placebo recipients had comparable non-spike TCR breadth, which fits with the vaccine containing only spike. The authors noted that the TCR breadth and depth analyses may have underestimated total T cell responses.

The immunoSEQ Assay was used to sequence TCRbeta CDR3 regions. After extraction, genomic DNA underwent amplification by bias-controlled multiplex PCR, followed by high-throughput sequencing. In the original analysis: To quantify the absolute abundance of every unique TCRbeta CDR3 region, sequences were collapsed and filtered. Usable DNA was measured by amplifying reference genes present in all nucleated cells, and TCRbeta template counts were normalized to that usable DNA to estimate T cell fraction. Repertoire TCRs were annotated as SARS-CoV-2-specific by exact matching of V gene, CDR3 amino acid sequence and J gene to a known reactive TCR set. MIRA supplied the reference SARS-CoV-2 TCR set, which was filtered for enrichment in COVID-19-positive ImmuneCODE repertoires so that public or cross-reactive TCRs were removed. Drawing on the MIRA antigens, annotated TCRs were analysed further at the level of specific ORF or position within ORF. Breadth was defined as annotated unique rearrangements over total unique productive rearrangements; depth was the summed frequency of those rearrangements. Two-sided Wilcoxon rank-sum tests were used to compare TCR breadth between groups. Here the immuneACCESS table is served through TCRdb, limited to in-frame sequences with V and J called. Missing clones are a known gap in these copies; in checked studies unresolved V genes cover under half, and the rest lacks a known reason. Clone size and the V and J calls come from that table; the DNA yielded D and trimming. A total of 350,000 to 500,000 clones appear in this sample, 90% of them only once. Roughly 4% of the sample comes from the top ten.

Sample treatment or condition, as interpreted from the label and publication: around 19 received Ad26.COV2.S at low or high dose, single or two shots; 5 received placebo; per-sample allocation not given. For vaccine and placebo recipients, the sequenced repertoires came from samples collected on day 63 after the first injection. Between 29 July and 7 August 2020, Cohort 1b enrolled about 27 adults aged 18-55 years at one site in Boston, USA. Ad26.COV2.S consisted of a replication-incompetent adenovirus type 26 vector by which a prefusion-stabilized SARS-CoV-2 spike protein from the original Wuhan strain was expressed. For this clone: Its binding antigen is unknown. There are no base qualities to consult, and no much larger clone falls within one base.

V is cut by 4 bases and J by 0 bases, and the space between the germline ends is 10 bases. The CDR3 spans 14 residues, from the cysteine through the phenylalanine. The kept DNA is CDR3 alone, 42 bases in frame from the first base. As encoded in the germline V gene, CDR1 is KGHSH while CDR2 is LQKENI. Sequenced here: peripheral blood, sampled in a trial of Ad26.COV2.S vaccine versus placebo. The sequence joins TRBV18 to TRBJ2-7; perhaps TRBD1 is the D gene, with 6 bases matching. The source is a person aged 18-60 years who received the Ad26.COV2.S COVID-19 vaccine or a placebo. The sequence in DNA is TGTGCCAGCTCACGACAGGAGAGCTCCTACGAGCAGTACTTC. It codes for CASSRQESSYEQYF.